The present TCR beta chain was sequenced within a study of prognosis after radiotherapy for stage I lung cancer. Overall study: Distant metastases developed in four patients after radiotherapy (median roughly 7 months); some 16 showed no significant progression.

This clonotype has only a few counts. Germline CDR1 and CDR2: MNHNS and SASEGT. Germline trimming cut 6 bases from V and 7 bases from J; bases unmatched to any gene: 4. The CDR3 contains 13 residues. Two-round multiplex PCR amplified TCR beta CDR3 from genomic DNA. The authors ran first-round PCR with primers specific to each TRBV and TRBJ gene. TCRdb fed the multiplex PCR reads into MiXCR, producing one record per CDR3 protein. This table holds 51,000 or so distinct CDR3 sequences, less than 35% found once. This specimen consisted of PBMCs, obtained before or after stereotactic body radiation therapy (not recorded which). The chain carries TRBV6-1 and TRBJ2-7, with 12 positions matching TRBD2. The receptor comes from a donor at least 50 years old with non-small cell lung cancer. DNA of the CDR3: TGTGCCAGCAGGGGACTAGCGGGTCCAGAGCAGTACTTC. It translates to CASRGLAGPEQYF.